These 31 T cell receptor beta chains originate from one sample sequenced in a study of identical twins. TCRdb processed the 5' RACE reads anew with MiXCR; each CDR3 protein has one entry. The table has approximately 220,000 distinct CDR3 sequences, around 8% seen once. These data also featured in a second study, about yellow fever vaccine responses in identical twins.

The specimen sequenced was memory (CD45RO+) T cells sorted from blood. These receptors were collected from a woman younger than 30 in good health.

This clonotype was found a few times. J is TRBJ1-1 and V is TRBV7-6, with D maybe TRBD1 (5 bases). The ends were cut back, 8 bases at V and 3 bases at J, with 13 bases in the middle. The CDR3 extends over 13 amino acids. Germline loops: CDR1 SGHVS, CDR2 FNYEAQ. The CDR3 spells CASVRGEDTEAFF. CDR3 DNA: TGTGCCAGCGTACGGGGGGAGGACACTGAAGCTTTCTTT.

This clonotype was counted a few times. The chain is built from TRBV29-1 and TRBJ1-5; D not certain. CDR3 length equals 13 residues. Trimming left V 1 base short and J 5 bases short, with 9 bases between. Germline loops: CDR1 SQVTM, CDR2 ANQGSEA. CDR3 protein: CSVEVGWDQPQHF. CDR3 in DNA: TGCAGCGTTGAAGTGGGGTGGGATCAGCCCCAGCATTTT.

This clonotype turned up a few times. The chain combines TRBV20-1 with TRBJ1-1; TRBD1 is a possible D gene (6 bases). This CDR3 has 17 amino acids. Trimming removed 2 bases from V and 5 bases from J, with 24 bases in between. The germline V gene encodes CDR1 DFQATT and CDR2 SNEGSKA (reference sequence). CDR3 bases: TGCAGTGCTAGAAACGACCGACGAGGGGGTGTACGGACTGAAGCTTTCTTT. Translating gives CSARNDRRGGVRTEAFF.

This clonotype occurred many times. The rearrangement links TRBV28 to TRBJ1-1, with 8 nucleotides matching TRBD1. The CDR3 runs 16 residues. In germline, CDR1 is MDHEN, CDR2 SYDVKM. J was trimmed by 2 bases and V by 6 bases; bases with no gene match: 11. The CDR3 region has the DNA TGTGCCAGCAGCTTTACAGAACAGGGGGGAAACACTGAAGCTTTCTTT. Its translation is CASSFTEQGGNTEAFF.

Ten or more counts support this clonotype. This chain connects TRBV5-1 to TRBJ1-2; 7 nucleotides agree with TRBD1. The germline gives CDR1 SGHRS, CDR2 YFSETQ. V lost 3 bases, J lost 4 bases, and 6 bases stayed unmatched. This CDR3 has 14 amino acids. The CDR3 spells CASSWGTETYGYTF. The CDR3 nucleotides read TGCGCCAGCAGCTGGGGGACAGAGACCTATGGCTACACCTTC.

The sample holds a few counts of this clonotype. The chain has TRBV6-1 and TRBJ1-5; no definite D call. This CDR3 has 13 residues. In germline, CDR1 is MNHNS, CDR2 SASEGT. The V gene lost 3 bases and the J gene lost 6 bases, with 9 bases spanning the gap. For the CDR3, the DNA is TGTGCCAGCAGTGAGGACTTAAGTCAGCCCCAGCATTTT. Its translation: CASSEDLSQPQHF.

This clonotype was found a few times. The chain couples TRBV5-1 to TRBJ1-5; D may be TRBD1 (5 bases). V gave up 0 bases and J gave up 4 bases, with 14 bases separating them. This CDR3 contains 16 residues. From germline, CDR1 is SGHRS and CDR2 YFSETQ. Written as DNA, the CDR3 is TGCGCCAGCAGCTTGGGCTCCGGGGCGGATAATCAGCCCCAGCATTTT. Translating it yields CASSLGSGADNQPQHF.

This clonotype was recorded many times. The chain is built from TRBV4-1 and TRBJ2-1, with TRBD1 matching 7 bases. The V segment lost 2 bases and the J segment 3 bases; nucleotides outside the gene matches: 4. The CDR3 consists of 15 residues. Per the germline V gene, CDR1 is MGHRA and CDR2 is YSYEKL. CDR3 region: CASSQPGQFYNEQFF. Here the CDR3 DNA reads TGCGCCAGCAGCCAACCGGGACAGTTCTACAATGAGCAGTTCTTC.

The chain has TRBV27 and TRBJ2-3; D call uncertain. The V gene lost 6 bases and the J gene lost 1 base, with 11 bases spanning the gap. Germline assignment: CDR1 MNHEY and CDR2 SMNVEV (reference sequence). There are 14 residues in the CDR3. Here the CDR3 reads CASRLDPRTDTQYF. The CDR3, as DNA: TGTGCCAGCAGGCTAGATCCTCGCACAGATACGCAGTATTTT.

This clonotype showed up just a few times. V is TRBV6-2 or TRBV6-3 and J is TRBJ1-5; D remains ambiguous. V was clipped by 6 bases and J by 2 bases, with 5 bases between them. Germline-derived CDR1 and CDR2 are MNHEY and SVGEGT. This CDR3 contains 12 residues. The chain's CDR3 is CASRRGNQPQHF. In DNA form, the CDR3 reads TGTGCCAGCAGACGAGGCAATCAGCCCCAGCATTTT.

This clonotype was detected only a few times. The chain employs TRBV5-1 and TRBJ2-7, with 11 bases that match TRBD1. J was trimmed by 6 bases and V by 4 bases; bases with no gene match: 6. Germline V lookup: CDR1 SGHRS, CDR2 YFSETQ. This CDR3 has 14 residues. CDR3 nucleotide sequence: TGCGCCAGCAGCCCCGCGGGACAGGGGGTCGAGCAGTACTTC. It specifies CASSPAGQGVEQYF.

This clonotype occurred many times. The rearrangement links TRBV24-1 to TRBJ1-4, with a weak D call TRBD1 (6 bases). The V end lost 2 bases, the J end lost 4 bases, and 22 bases lay between the germline ends. Germline CDR1 KGHDR, CDR2 SFDVKD. This CDR3 comprises 19 residues. Here the CDR3 reads CATSDSTGPGGGVNEKLFF. DNA for the CDR3: TGTGCCACCAGTGATTCGACAGGCCCCGGAGGGGGTGTTAATGAAAAACTGTTTTTT.

This clonotype was detected many times. The V and J genes are TRBV7-9 and TRBJ2-3; a weak D match, TRBD2 (5 bases). From germline, CDR1 is SEHNR and CDR2 FQNEAQ (reference sequence). The CDR3 sequence is 13 residues long. The V end was cut by 4 bases, the J end by 5 bases, with 10 bases between. In DNA form, the CDR3 reads TGTGCCAGCAGCTGGACCCGGGGAGATACGCAGTATTTT. Protein product: CASSWTRGDTQYF. Drawing the rest from reference TRBV7-9 and TRBJ2-3, the complete variable domain is DTGVSQNPRHKITKRGQNVTFRCDPISEHNRLYWYRQTLGQGPEFLTYFQNEAQLEKSRLLSDRFSAERPKGSFSTLEIQRTEQGDSAMYLCASSWTRGDTQYFGPGTRLTVL.

There are many counts of this clonotype. The V gene is TRBV12-3 or TRBV12-4, the J gene TRBJ2-4; no reliable D call. CDR3 length: 11 amino acids. Trimming removed 6 bases from V and 5 bases from J, with 5 bases in between. This chain's CDR3 is CASSVQNIQYF. The CDR3 DNA is TGTGCCAGCAGCGTCCAAAACATTCAGTACTTC.

At least ten counts were recorded for this clonotype. The chain links TRBV29-1 to TRBJ2-2; TRBD1 or TRBD2 may be the D gene (5 bases each). Germline V gives CDR1 SQVTM, CDR2 ANQGSEA. V was pared by 4 bases and J by 0 bases, with 6 bases between. CDR3 size: 13 residues. CDR3 in DNA: TGCAGCGTTGGAGGGGCGAACACCGGGGAGCTGTTTTTT. Protein sequence: CSVGGANTGELFF.

The rearrangement joins TRBV4-1 to TRBJ2-5, with 8 bases lining up with TRBD2. In germline, CDR1 is MGHRA, CDR2 YSYEKL. The CDR3 contains 15 residues. V lost 2 bases, J lost 5 bases, and 7 bases stayed unmatched. The CDR3: CASSQLQAGVETQYF. The CDR3 DNA is TGCGCCAGCAGCCAATTACAAGCGGGAGTTGAGACCCAGTACTTC.

This clonotype came up a few times. J is TRBJ2-5 and V is TRBV3-1; TRBD2 is a possible D gene (7 bases). The V and J ends lost 0 bases and 7 bases respectively, with 21 bases between them. The CDR3 is 17 residues long. CDR1 and CDR2 from the germline V gene are LGHDT and YNNKEL (reference sequence). CDR3: CASSQEGGPGGRVTQYF. DNA of the CDR3: TGTGCCAGCAGCCAAGAGGGGGGGCCCGGAGGTAGGGTGACCCAGTACTTC.

This clonotype appeared a few times. The rearrangement uses TRBV20-1 and TRBJ2-7; D call uncertain. The CDR3 has 13 amino acids. From germline, CDR1 is DFQATT and CDR2 SNEGSKA (reference sequence). V was shortened by 2 bases and J by 0 bases, with 8 bases between the two germline ends. CDR3: CSARYPSSYEQYF. The CDR3 coding sequence is TGCAGTGCTAGATACCCGAGCTCCTACGAGCAGTACTTC.

In its sample, this clonotype was seen many times. The V call is TRBV29-1, the J call TRBJ2-5; D possibly corresponds to TRBD1 (6 bases). CDR3 length: 14 amino acids. V dropped 2 bases and J dropped 4 bases, with 14 bases sitting between them. CDR1 and CDR2 (germline): SQVTM, ANQGSEA. The CDR3 sequence: CSVEFQGMAETQYF. Written as DNA, the CDR3 is TGCAGCGTTGAATTTCAGGGGATGGCAGAGACCCAGTACTTC.

This clonotype has only a few counts. V usage is TRBV24-1 and J usage is TRBJ2-7, with D tentatively TRBD2 (5 bases). Germline CDR1 KGHDR, CDR2 SFDVKD. Trimming shortened V by 4 bases and J by 2 bases, and 8 bases separated the two germline ends. The CDR3 covers 13 residues. The CDR3 DNA reads TGTGCCACCAGTGACCCCGGGACCTACGAGCAGTACTTC. The encoded protein is CATSDPGTYEQYF.

This clonotype was observed a handful of times. The chain recombines TRBV7-2 with TRBJ2-7; 8 positions agree with TRBD1. Trimming removed 5 bases from V and 3 bases from J; junction bases left unmatched: 6. The V gene's germline CDR1 is SGHTA and CDR2 FQGNSA. This CDR3 spans 14 amino acids. Here the CDR3 DNA reads TGTGCCAGCAGCATGAGGACAGGGAGCTACGAGCAGTACTTC. Translation gives CASSMRTGSYEQYF.

This clonotype showed up just a few times. The rearrangement links TRBV28 to TRBJ2-3, with 8 positions matching TRBD1. V trimming: 6 bases; J trimming: 3 bases; junction bases outside the gene matches: 17. The germline CDR1 and CDR2 sequences are MDHEN and SYDVKM. This CDR3 region has 18 residues. Written as DNA, the CDR3 is TGTGCCAGCAGCCCCATGGGTTTCACAGGGGGTAAAACAGATACGCAGTATTTT. Encoded protein: CASSPMGFTGGKTDTQYF.

The V call is TRBV6-5, the J call TRBJ2-3, with D possibly matching TRBD1 (5 bases). V was cut by 4 bases and J by 1 base, with 9 bases left in between. The CDR3 has 14 amino acids. Germline V lookup: CDR1 MNHEY, CDR2 SVGAGI. The CDR3 protein is CASSSPRGTDTQYF. The CDR3, as DNA: TGTGCCAGCAGTTCACCCAGGGGCACAGATACGCAGTATTTT.

The CDR3 here is CASSQIWRYEQYF. The CDR3, as DNA: TGCGCCAGCAGCCAGATTTGGCGGTACGAGCAGTACTTC. V gene TRBV4-1 combines with J gene TRBJ2-7; D gene ambiguous. The V and J ends lost 3 bases and 4 bases respectively, with 10 bases between them. This CDR3 is 13 amino acids long. Germline values: CDR1 MGHRA, CDR2 YSYEKL.

This chain joins TRBV6-1 and TRBJ2-7, with TRBD2 matching over 10 bases. Germline V gene data show CDR1 as MNHNS and CDR2 as SASEGT. This CDR3 spans 14 amino acids. V dropped 6 bases and J dropped 3; count of bases not matched to a gene: 5. CDR3 loop: CASSIGLADYEQYF. The CDR3 DNA follows: TGTGCCAGCAGCATCGGACTAGCGGACTACGAGCAGTACTTC.

This clonotype showed up many times. The chain carries TRBV7-2 and TRBJ2-7; 12 bases align to TRBD1. The germline V gene has CDR1 SGHTA and CDR2 FQGNSA. The V gene end was trimmed by 6 bases and the J gene end by 5 bases; junction bases not matched to a gene: 5. CDR3 length: 14 residues. DNA of the CDR3: TGTGCCAGCAGTCCGGGACAGGGGGCAAACGAGCAGTACTTC. Translation gives CASSPGQGANEQYF.

The chain has TRBV2 and TRBJ1-6; D gene uncertain. Trimming removed 6 bases from V and 7 bases from J, with 4 bases in between. Per germline, CDR1 SNHLY and CDR2 FYNNEI. The CDR3 is 11 amino acids. For the CDR3, the DNA is TGTGCCAGCAGATTGAATTCACCCCTCCACTTT. Translating gives CASRLNSPLHF. Full variable domain (remainder filled in from reference TRBV2 and TRBJ1-6): EPEVTQTPSHQVTQMGQEVILRCVPISNHLYFYWYRQILGQKVEFLVSFYNNEISEKSEIFDDQFSVERPDGSNFTLKIRSTKLEDSAMYFCASRLNSPLHFGNGTRLTVT.

Many counts were recorded for this clonotype. This rearrangement joins TRBV29-1 to TRBJ2-5; no reliable D call. Trimming pared 0 bases from V and 2 bases from J, leaving 7 bases between. The CDR3 has 13 residues. Germline CDR1 SQVTM, CDR2 ANQGSEA. This CDR3 is CSVEDTQQETQYF. For the CDR3, the DNA is TGCAGCGTTGAAGATACACAGCAAGAGACCCAGTACTTC.

This clonotype was seen at least ten times. Germline is not matched at one junction end, which may reflect a read error. The rearrangement uses TRBV5-1 and TRBJ2-2; 7 bases match TRBD1. Germline CDR1 reads SGHRS; CDR2 reads YFSETQ. This CDR3 has 15 residues. CDR3 sequence reads: CASSLRTGNTGELFF. In DNA, the CDR3 is TGTGCCAGCAGCTTACGGACAGGGAACACCGGGGAGCTGTTTTTT.

The V and J genes are TRBV20-1 and TRBJ2-5; 12 bases map to TRBD2. Germline CDR1 DFQATT, CDR2 SNEGSKA (reference sequence). This CDR3 spans 14 amino acids. V shed 7 bases and J 4 bases; nucleotides not matched to a gene: 7. This CDR3 is CSELAGGVRETQYF. CDR3 DNA: TGCAGTGAACTAGCGGGGGGAGTCCGAGAGACCCAGTACTTC.

This clonotype has more than one count but fewer than ten. The rearrangement joins TRBV27 to TRBJ2-2, with 7 bases aligning to TRBD2. The germline V gene has CDR1 MNHEY and CDR2 SMNVEV (reference sequence). This CDR3 region has 18 residues. Germline trimming cut 0 bases from V and 2 bases from J; bases unmatched to any gene: 9. For the CDR3, the DNA is TGTGCCAGCAGTTTATCGAGCCGACCGGGAGGTAACACCGGGGAGCTGTTTTTT. Its protein is CASSLSSRPGGNTGELFF.